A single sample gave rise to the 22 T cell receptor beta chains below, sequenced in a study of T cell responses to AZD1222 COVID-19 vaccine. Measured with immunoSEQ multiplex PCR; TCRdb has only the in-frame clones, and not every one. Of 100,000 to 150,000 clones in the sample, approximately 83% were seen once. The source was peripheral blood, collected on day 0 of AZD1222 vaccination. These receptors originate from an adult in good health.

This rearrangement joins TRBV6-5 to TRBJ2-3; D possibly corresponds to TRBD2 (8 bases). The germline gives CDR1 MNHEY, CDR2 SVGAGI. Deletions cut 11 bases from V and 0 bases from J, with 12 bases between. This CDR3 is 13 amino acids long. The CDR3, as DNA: TGTGCCGTAGCGGGACAGAGCACAGATACGCAGTATTTT. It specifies CAVAGQSTDTQYF.

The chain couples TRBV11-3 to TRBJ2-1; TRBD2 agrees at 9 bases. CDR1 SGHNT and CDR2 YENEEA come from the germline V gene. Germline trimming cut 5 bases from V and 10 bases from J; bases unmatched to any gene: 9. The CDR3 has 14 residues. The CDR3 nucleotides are TGTGCCAGCAGCGTACGGCGGGAGGGCCAAGAGCAGTTCTTC. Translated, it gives CASSVRREGQEQFF.

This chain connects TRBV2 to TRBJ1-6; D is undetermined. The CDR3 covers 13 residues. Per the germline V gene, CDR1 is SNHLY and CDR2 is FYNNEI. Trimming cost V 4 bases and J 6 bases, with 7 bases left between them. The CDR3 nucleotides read TGTGCCAGCAGTGTCCAGACTAATTCACCCCTCCACTTT. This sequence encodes CASSVQTNSPLHF.

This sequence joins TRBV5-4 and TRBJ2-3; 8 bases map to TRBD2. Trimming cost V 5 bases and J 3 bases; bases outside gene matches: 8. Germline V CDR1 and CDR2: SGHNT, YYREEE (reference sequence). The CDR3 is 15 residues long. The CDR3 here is CASSPSGGSTDTQYF. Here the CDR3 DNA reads TGTGCCAGCAGTCCGAGCGGGGGAAGTACAGATACGCAGTATTTT.

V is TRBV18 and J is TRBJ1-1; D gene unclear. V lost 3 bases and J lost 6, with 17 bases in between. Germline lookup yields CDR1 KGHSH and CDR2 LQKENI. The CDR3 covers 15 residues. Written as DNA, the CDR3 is TGTGCCAGCTCACCGAAGGAGGGCAAAGCTTCTGAAGCTTTCTTT. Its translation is CASSPKEGKASEAFF.

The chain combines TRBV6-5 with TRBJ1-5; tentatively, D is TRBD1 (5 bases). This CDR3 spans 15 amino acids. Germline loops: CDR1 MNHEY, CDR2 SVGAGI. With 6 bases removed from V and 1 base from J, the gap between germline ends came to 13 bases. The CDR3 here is CASSYEWGSNQPQHF. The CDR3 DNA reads TGTGCCAGCAGCTATGAGTGGGGGAGCAATCAGCCCCAGCATTTT.

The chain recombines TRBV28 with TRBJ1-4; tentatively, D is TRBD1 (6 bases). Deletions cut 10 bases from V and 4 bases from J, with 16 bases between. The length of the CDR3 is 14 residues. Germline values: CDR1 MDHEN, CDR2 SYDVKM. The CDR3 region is CAIRGVQGNEKLFF. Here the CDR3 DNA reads TGTGCCATCAGGGGAGTGCAGGGTAATGAAAAACTGTTTTTT.

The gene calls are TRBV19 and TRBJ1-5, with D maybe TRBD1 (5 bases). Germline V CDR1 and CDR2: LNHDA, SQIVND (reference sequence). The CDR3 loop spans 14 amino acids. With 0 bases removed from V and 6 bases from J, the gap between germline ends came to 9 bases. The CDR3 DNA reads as TGTGCCAGTAGTATAGATCGGGGGGTTCAGCCCCAGCATTTT. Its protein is CASSIDRGVQPQHF. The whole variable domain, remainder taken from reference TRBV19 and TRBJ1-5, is DGGITQSPKYLFRKEGQNVTLSCEQNLNHDAMYWYRQDPGQGLRLIYYSQIVNDFQKGDIAEGYSVSREKKESFPLTVTSAQKNPTAFYLCASSIDRGVQPQHFGDGTRLSIL.

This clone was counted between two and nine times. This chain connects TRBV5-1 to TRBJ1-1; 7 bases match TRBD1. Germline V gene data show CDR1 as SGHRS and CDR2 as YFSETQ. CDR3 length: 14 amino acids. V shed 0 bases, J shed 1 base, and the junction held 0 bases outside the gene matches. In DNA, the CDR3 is TGCGCCAGCAGCTTGGGGGACAGGAACACTGAAGCTTTCTTT. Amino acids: CASSLGDRNTEAFF. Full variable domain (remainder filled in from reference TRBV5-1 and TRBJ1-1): KAGVTQTPRYLIKTRGQQVTLSCSPISGHRSVSWYQQTPGQGLQFLFEYFSETQRNKGNFPGRFSGRQFSNSRSEMNVSTLELGDSALYLCASSLGDRNTEAFFGQGTRLTVV.

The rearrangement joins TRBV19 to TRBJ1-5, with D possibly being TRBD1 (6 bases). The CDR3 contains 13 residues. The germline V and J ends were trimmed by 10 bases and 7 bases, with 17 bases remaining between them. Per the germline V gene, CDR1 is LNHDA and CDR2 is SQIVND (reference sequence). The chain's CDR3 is CATKDRSDQPQHF. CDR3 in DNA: TGTGCCACCAAGGACAGAAGTGACCAGCCCCAGCATTTT.

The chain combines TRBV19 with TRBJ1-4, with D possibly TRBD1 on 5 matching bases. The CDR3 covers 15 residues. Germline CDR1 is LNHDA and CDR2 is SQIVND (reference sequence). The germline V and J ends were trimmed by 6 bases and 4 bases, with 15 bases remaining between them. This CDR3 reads CASRLRGSVNEKLFF. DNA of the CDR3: TGTGCCAGTAGGCTCCGGGGGTCAGTTAATGAAAAACTGTTTTTT.

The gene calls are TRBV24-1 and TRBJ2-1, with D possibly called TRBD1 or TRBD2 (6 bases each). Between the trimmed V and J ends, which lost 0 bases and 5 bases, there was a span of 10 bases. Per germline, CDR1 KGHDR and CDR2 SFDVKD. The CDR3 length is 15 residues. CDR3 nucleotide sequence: TGTGCCACCAGTGATTTGGGGGGGCGGGACAATGAGCAGTTCTTC. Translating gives CATSDLGGRDNEQFF.

CDR3 coding DNA: TGCGCCAGCGTGCACGACCGGGCCACCGGGGAGCTGTTTTTT. The encoded protein is CASVHDRATGELFF. The chain joins TRBV5-1 to TRBJ2-2; D is unresolved. With 7 bases removed from V and 4 bases from J, the gap between germline ends came to 14 bases. Germline loops: CDR1 SGHRS, CDR2 YFSETQ. The CDR3 covers 14 residues. The variable domain in full, with the rest retrieved from reference TRBV5-1 and TRBJ2-2, is KAGVTQTPRYLIKTRGQQVTLSCSPISGHRSVSWYQQTPGQGLQFLFEYFSETQRNKGNFPGRFSGRQFSNSRSEMNVSTLELGDSALYLCASVHDRATGELFFGEGSRLTVL.

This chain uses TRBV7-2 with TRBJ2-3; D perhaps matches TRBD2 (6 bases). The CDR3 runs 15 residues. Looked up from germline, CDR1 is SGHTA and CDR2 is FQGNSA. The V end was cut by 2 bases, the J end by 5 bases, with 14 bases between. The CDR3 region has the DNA TGTGCCAGCAGCTTAAGCGGGTCTCAGGGAGATACGCAGTATTTT. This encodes CASSLSGSQGDTQYF.

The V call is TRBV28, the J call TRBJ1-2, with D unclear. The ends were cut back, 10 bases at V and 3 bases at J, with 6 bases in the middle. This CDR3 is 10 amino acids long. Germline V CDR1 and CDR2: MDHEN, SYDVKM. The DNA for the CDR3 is TGTGCCACTTCTTACTATGGCTACACCTTC. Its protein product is CATSYYGYTF.

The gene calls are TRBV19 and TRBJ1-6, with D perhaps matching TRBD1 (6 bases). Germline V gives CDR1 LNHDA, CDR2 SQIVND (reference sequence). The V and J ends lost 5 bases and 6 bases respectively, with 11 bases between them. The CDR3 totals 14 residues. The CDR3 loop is CASSVTGPNSPLHF. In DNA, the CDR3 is TGTGCCAGTAGTGTGACAGGCCCTAATTCACCCCTCCACTTT.

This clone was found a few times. For the CDR3, the DNA is TGTGCCACCAGTGCGGGCATAGGGGGATCTGAAGCTTTCTTT. Translating it yields CATSAGIGGSEAFF. This sequence joins TRBV24-1 and TRBJ1-1, with D maybe TRBD1 (6 bases). The CDR3 contains 14 residues. V lost 5 bases and J 6 bases, leaving 15 bases between the germline ends. Germline V gene lookup returns CDR1 KGHDR and CDR2 SFDVKD.

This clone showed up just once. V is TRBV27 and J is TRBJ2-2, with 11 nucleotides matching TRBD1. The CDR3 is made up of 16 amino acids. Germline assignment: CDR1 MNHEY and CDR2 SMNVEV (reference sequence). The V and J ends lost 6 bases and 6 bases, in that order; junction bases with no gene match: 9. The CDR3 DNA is TGTGCCAGCAGCCGGACAGGGGGCTTAATGGCCGGGGAGCTGTTTTTT. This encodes CASSRTGGLMAGELFF.

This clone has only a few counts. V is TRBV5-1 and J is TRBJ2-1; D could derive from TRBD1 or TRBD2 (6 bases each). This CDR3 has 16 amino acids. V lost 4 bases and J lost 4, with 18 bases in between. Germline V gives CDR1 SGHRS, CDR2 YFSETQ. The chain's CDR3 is CASSPWGAVGYNEQFF. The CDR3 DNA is TGCGCCAGCAGCCCCTGGGGGGCGGTGGGTTACAATGAGCAGTTCTTC.

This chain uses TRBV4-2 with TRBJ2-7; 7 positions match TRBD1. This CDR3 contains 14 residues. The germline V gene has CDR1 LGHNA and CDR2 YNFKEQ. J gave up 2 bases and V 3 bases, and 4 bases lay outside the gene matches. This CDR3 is CASSQETGPYEQYF. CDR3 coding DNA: TGTGCCAGCAGCCAGGAGACAGGGCCCTACGAGCAGTACTTC.

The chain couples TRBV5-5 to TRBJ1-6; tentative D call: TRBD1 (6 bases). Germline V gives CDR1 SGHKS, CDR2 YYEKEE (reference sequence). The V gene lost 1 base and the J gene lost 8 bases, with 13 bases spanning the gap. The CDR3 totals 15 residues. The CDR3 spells CASSLIGDTDSPLHF. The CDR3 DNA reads TGTGCCAGCAGCTTGATCGGGGACACGGATTCACCCCTCCACTTT.

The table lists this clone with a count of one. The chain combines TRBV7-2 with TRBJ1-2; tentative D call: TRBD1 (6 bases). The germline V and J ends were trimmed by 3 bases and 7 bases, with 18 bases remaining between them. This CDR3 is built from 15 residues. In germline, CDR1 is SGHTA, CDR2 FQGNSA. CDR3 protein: CASSFNWARGRGYTF. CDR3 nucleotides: TGTGCCAGCAGCTTTAATTGGGCCAGGGGACGTGGCTACACCTTC. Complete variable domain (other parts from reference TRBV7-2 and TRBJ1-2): GAGVSQSPSNKVTEKGKDVELRCDPISGHTALYWYRQSLGQGLEFLIYFQGNSAPDKSGLPSDRFSAERTGGSVSTLTIQRTQQEDSAVYLCASSFNWARGRGYTFGSGTRLTVV.